A single sample is the source of the 17 T cell receptor beta chains below, sequenced in a study of identical twins. TCRdb reprocessed the 5' RACE reads via MiXCR and lists one record per CDR3 protein. The sample consists of about 890,000 distinct CDR3 sequences, approximately 13% of them appearing once. The same data also contributed to another study, on yellow fever vaccine responses in identical twins.

The sequenced material came from PBMCs. The source is a woman aged 18-29 years in good health.

J is TRBJ2-1 and V is TRBV7-6, with TRBD2 matching 8 bases. Per germline, CDR1 SGHVS and CDR2 FNYEAQ. Trimming removed 2 bases from V and 9 bases from J; junction bases left unmatched: 6. The CDR3 is 14 amino acids. The CDR3 DNA reads as TGTGCCAGCAGCTTACAGGTTAGCGGGATTGAGCAGTTCTTC. It encodes CASSLQVSGIEQFF.

This clonotype has just a few counts. CDR3 nucleotide sequence: TGTGCCAGCAGTGAAGGCCGCGGGAGGAACACTGAAGCTTTCTTT. It is translated as CASSEGRGRNTEAFF. The V and J genes are TRBV6-1 and TRBJ1-1; no reliable D call. CDR1 and CDR2 (germline): MNHNS, SASEGT. Trimming shortened V by 1 base and J by 1 base, and 10 bases separated the two germline ends. The CDR3 loop spans 15 amino acids.

Only a few counts were recorded for this clonotype. The chain has TRBV2 and TRBJ2-3, with TRBD2 matching 9 bases. This CDR3 is 16 amino acids long. The germline V gene has CDR1 SNHLY and CDR2 FYNNEI. Unmatched junction bases numbered 8, after V lost 5 bases and J lost 2 bases. CDR3 sequence: CASSTDSGSVTDTQYF. CDR3 coding DNA: TGTGCCAGCAGTACCGATAGCGGGAGTGTCACAGATACGCAGTATTTT.

The V and J genes are TRBV5-1 and TRBJ2-3; D perhaps matches TRBD2 (5 bases). Per the germline V gene, CDR1 is SGHRS and CDR2 is YFSETQ. Trimming shortened V by 0 bases and J by 5 bases, and 10 bases separated the two germline ends. This CDR3 has 14 residues. CDR3 DNA: TGCGCCAGCAGCTTGGTTGTCGGGATAGATACGCAGTATTTT. Protein: CASSLVVGIDTQYF.

This clonotype was seen many times. This chain uses TRBV3-1 with TRBJ2-5; TRBD1 aligns across 10 bases. The trim removed 2 bases at V and 5 bases at J, leaving 5 bases unmatched. This CDR3 comprises 15 residues. Germline loops: CDR1 LGHDT, CDR2 YNNKEL (reference sequence). In nucleotides, the CDR3 is TGTGCCAGCAGCCAATTGACAGGGGGCGGGGAGACCCAGTACTTC. The encoded protein is CASSQLTGGGETQYF.

This chain uses TRBV12-3 or TRBV12-4 with TRBJ2-7, with D tentatively TRBD1 (6 bases). V dropped 7 bases and J dropped 0 bases, with 16 bases sitting between them. The length of the CDR3 is 15 residues. The CDR3 sequence: CASTRTAQSSYEQYF. Written as DNA, the CDR3 is TGTGCCAGCACCCGGACAGCCCAGAGCTCCTACGAGCAGTACTTC.

This chain links TRBV5-1 with TRBJ2-7, with a tentative D call TRBD1 (5 bases). Per germline, CDR1 SGHRS and CDR2 YFSETQ. Trimming took off 1 base at V and 4 bases at J, with 9 bases between the two ends. The CDR3 totals 13 residues. The CDR3 coding sequence is TGCGCCAGCAGCTTGTCAGGGTGGTACGAGCAGTACTTC. This codes for CASSLSGWYEQYF.

The chain combines TRBV6-1 with TRBJ2-3; D is ambiguous. V lost 7 bases and J 11 bases, leaving 16 bases between the germline ends. CDR1 is MNHNS and CDR2 is SASEGT in the germline V gene. The CDR3 loop spans 12 amino acids. This chain's CDR3 is CASTYQAWVQYF. The DNA of the CDR3 is TGTGCCAGCACGTACCAGGCCTGGGTGCAGTATTTT.

The chain links TRBV2 to TRBJ2-1, with 8 bases lining up with TRBD2. Unmatched junction bases numbered 5, after V lost 0 bases and J lost 4 bases. The germline V gene encodes CDR1 SNHLY and CDR2 FYNNEI. This CDR3 spans 16 amino acids. The DNA of the CDR3 is TGTGCCAGCAGTGAAGCTTTCCAGCGGGGGTACAATGAGCAGTTCTTC. It translates to CASSEAFQRGYNEQFF.

This clonotype was seen only once. The V gene is TRBV10-3, the J gene TRBJ1-2; a weak D match, TRBD1 (5 bases). The CDR3 extends over 15 amino acids. CDR1 ENHRY and CDR2 SYGVKD come from the germline V gene. Trimming stripped 2 bases from V and 3 bases from J, with 13 bases between. In DNA form, the CDR3 reads TGTGCCATCAGTGAGAGGGGCCCGGTCGACTATGGCTACACCTTC. Its protein is CAISERGPVDYGYTF.

This chain links TRBV28 with TRBJ1-5; D unclear. V lost 1 base and J lost 7, with 17 bases in between. The CDR3 is made up of 16 amino acids. Looked up from germline, CDR1 is MDHEN and CDR2 is SYDVKM. CDR3 loop: CASSLFNGVLEQPQHF. The CDR3 DNA reads TGTGCCAGCAGTTTATTCAACGGGGTACTGGAGCAGCCCCAGCATTTT.

The rearrangement joins TRBV20-1 to TRBJ1-2, with D possibly being TRBD1 (6 bases). Trimming left V 5 bases short and J 4 bases short, with 11 bases between. The CDR3 runs to 12 residues. Germline CDR1 reads DFQATT; CDR2 reads SNEGSKA (reference sequence). CDR3 nucleotide sequence: TGCAGTGCTTACCAGGGGACCTATGGCTACACCTTC. It is translated as CSAYQGTYGYTF.

This clonotype was picked up a small number of times. This chain joins TRBV29-1 and TRBJ2-5; no definite D call. The V gene's germline CDR1 is SQVTM and CDR2 ANQGSEA. The CDR3 totals 15 residues. The V end was cut by 2 bases, the J end by 4 bases, with 17 bases between. The CDR3 is CSVELRQMGPETQYF. DNA of the CDR3: TGCAGCGTTGAACTACGTCAAATGGGTCCAGAGACCCAGTACTTC. Using reference TRBV29-1 and TRBJ2-5 for the parts outside the CDR3, the full variable domain is SAVISQKPSRDICQRGTSLTIQCQVDSQVTMMFWYRQQPGQSLTLIATANQGSEATYESGFVIDKFPISRPNLTFSTLTVSNMSPEDSSIYLCSVELRQMGPETQYFGPGTRLLVL.

The chain links TRBV20-1 to TRBJ1-1; perhaps TRBD1 as D (6 bases). Germline CDR1 and CDR2: DFQATT and SNEGSKA (reference sequence). V lost 4 bases, J lost 1 base, and 10 bases lay in between. The CDR3 length is 13 residues. The CDR3 here is CSATNRANTEAFF. The CDR3 DNA follows: TGCAGTGCTACTAACAGGGCGAACACTGAAGCTTTCTTT.

The V gene is TRBV7-9, the J gene TRBJ2-7, with D tentatively TRBD2 (7 bases). V was trimmed by 4 bases and J by 2 bases, leaving 18 bases between them. Germline V gives CDR1 SEHNR, CDR2 FQNEAQ (reference sequence). The length of the CDR3 is 16 residues. CDR3 DNA: TGTGCCAGCAGCTCACCTGCCCGGGGGGCTACCTACGAGCAGTACTTC. Protein: CASSSPARGATYEQYF.

CDR3 sequence: CASSLPIPSDEQYF. The CDR3 region has the DNA TGCGCCAGCAGCTTACCAATTCCTAGCGACGAGCAGTACTTC. The gene calls are TRBV5-1 and TRBJ2-7; D may be TRBD2 (6 bases). The germline gives CDR1 SGHRS, CDR2 YFSETQ. The V end was cut by 2 bases, the J end by 5 bases, with 14 bases between. The CDR3 spans 14 residues.

This chain uses TRBV2 with TRBJ2-7; no firm D call. Per the germline V gene, CDR1 is SNHLY and CDR2 is FYNNEI. The CDR3 extends over 13 amino acids. V was cut by 2 bases and J by 0 bases, with 5 bases left in between. The CDR3 region is CASSENSSYEQYF. The CDR3 region has the DNA TGTGCCAGCAGTGAAAACAGCTCCTACGAGCAGTACTTC.